The text below deals with one TCR beta chain. As yet, its antigen is unknown. Germline lookup yields CDR1 SGHNT and CDR2 YYREEE (reference sequence). V was cut by 3 bases and J by 0 bases, with 10 bases left in between. The CDR3 totals 15 residues. The data are from a study of cytomegalovirus exposure and HLA in healthy donors. Study details: An early release of data contained some 80 million unique TCRs, which came from HLA-typed donors. General observations from the study: Of the V segments, some could not be distinguished, including TRBV6-2 and TRBV6-3, and were excluded. A list of approximately 160 TCR beta chains associated with cytomegalovirus was given. Rare TCR sequences dominated, though some public TCRs recurred in many donors.

The PCR used 60 Vbeta and 13 Jbeta primers. Clones were sequenced by immunoSEQ multiplex PCR, and TCRdb holds only the in-frame ones, with some missing. The sample contains about 200,000 clones, around 75% of which appear only once. This receptor was identified in a woman in her 30s in good health and CMV-seronegative. What was sequenced was PBMCs. The chain has TRBV5-4 and TRBJ2-1; possible D gene TRBD2, 5 bases. The chain's CDR3 is CASSSGVSSYNEQFF. In DNA form, the CDR3 reads TGTGCCAGCAGCTCCGGGGTTAGCTCCTACAATGAGCAGTTCTTC.